Following are 8 T cell receptor beta chains from one sample sequenced in a study of T-cell reconstitution after alpha-beta-depleted transplantation in children. Unique molecular identifiers were used to barcode this TCRbeta library. Each CDR3 protein is one row after TCRdb ran MiXCR on the PCR reads. The table records hundreds of thousands of distinct CDR3 sequences, roughly 10% of them present only once. Source: PBMCs from the stem cell graft donor, taken from the stem cell graft. These receptors came from a human donor who donated a stem cell graft to a child with acute myeloid leukemia.

Many counts were recorded for this clonotype. The chain carries TRBV5-1 and TRBJ2-5; 8 bases fit TRBD1. CDR3 length equals 13 residues. In germline, CDR1 is SGHRS, CDR2 YFSETQ. The V gene end was trimmed by 6 bases and the J gene end by 4 bases; junction bases not matched to a gene: 5. The CDR3 DNA is TGCGCCAGCAATCGAGACAGGGGAGAGACCCAGTACTTC. This translates into CASNRDRGETQYF.

This clonotype was observed a handful of times. V and J are TRBV9 and TRBJ1-4; a possible D gene is TRBD1 (5 bases). V lost 0 bases to trimming and J lost 7 bases, with 13 bases between them. The CDR3 is made up of 15 amino acids. Germline V gives CDR1 SGDLS, CDR2 YYNGEE. CDR3 nucleotide sequence: TGTGCCAGCAGCGTAGCAGGGATCATTGGTGAAAAACTGTTTTTT. Translation gives CASSVAGIIGEKLFF.

This chain joins TRBV7-2 and TRBJ1-5; D is undetermined. V was clipped by 6 bases and J by 7 bases, with 4 bases between them. The CDR3 runs 10 residues. Per the germline V gene, CDR1 is SGHTA and CDR2 is FQGNSA. The DNA of the CDR3 is TGTGCCAGCAGGGGGCAGCCCCAGCATTTT. It encodes CASRGQPQHF. The whole variable domain, remainder taken from reference TRBV7-2 and TRBJ1-5, is GAGVSQSPSNKVTEKGKDVELRCDPISGHTALYWYRQSLGQGLEFLIYFQGNSAPDKSGLPSDRFSAERTGGSVSTLTIQRTQQEDSAVYLCASRGQPQHFGDGTRLSIL.

This clonotype was detected many times. One end of the junction fails to match germline, which may point to a read error. The chain recombines TRBV7-8 with TRBJ2-1; D might be TRBD2 (6 bases). This CDR3 contains 13 residues. Germline CDR1 is SGHVS and CDR2 is FQNEAQ. CDR3 in DNA: TGTGCCAGCACCTTAGCGGAAAACAATGAGCAGTTCTTC. Its protein product is CASTLAENNEQFF.

J is TRBJ2-1 and V is TRBV24-1; 8 bases match TRBD2. CDR1 is KGHDR and CDR2 is SFDVKD in the germline V gene. The CDR3 covers 14 residues. The V gene end was trimmed by 4 bases and the J gene end by 10 bases; junction bases not matched to a gene: 8. CDR3 sequence: CATSEGTSRWEQFF. For the CDR3, the DNA is TGTGCCACCAGTGAGGGGACTAGTCGATGGGAGCAGTTCTTC.

This clonotype was counted only a few times. The chain combines TRBV15 with TRBJ1-5; D uncertain. Per the germline V gene, CDR1 is LNHNV and CDR2 is YYDKDF (reference sequence). The V end was cut by 1 base, the J end by 1 base, with 8 bases between. This CDR3 has 15 residues. CDR3 nucleotides: TGTGCCACCAGCAGAGTAGGCAGCAGCAATCAGCCCCAGCATTTT. Its protein is CATSRVGSSNQPQHF.

This chain joins TRBV6-5 and TRBJ1-1; possible D gene TRBD1, 5 bases. Germline CDR1 MNHEY, CDR2 SVGAGI. V shed 4 bases and J shed 4 bases, with 7 bases lying between them. The CDR3 loop spans 12 amino acids. Here the CDR3 DNA reads TGTGCCAGCAGTTCAGGGTTCACTGAAGCTTTCTTT. This encodes CASSSGFTEAFF.

This clonotype has ten or more counts. The rearrangement joins TRBV12-3 or TRBV12-4 to TRBJ1-5, with TRBD1 matching 8 bases. Trimming took 6 bases from V and 2 from J; bases not matched to a gene: 6. The CDR3 is made up of 15 amino acids. CDR3 amino acids: CASSLTGVGNQPQHF. CDR3 bases: TGTGCCAGCAGCCTGACAGGGGTGGGCAATCAGCCCCAGCATTTT.